Each of the 31 T cell receptor beta chains below was sequenced from the same sample in a study of metastatic and nonmetastatic thyroid tumors. Thyroid surgery had not been preceded by any treatment in any patient. TCRdb used MiXCR to call clones anew from the PCR reads. The sample lists around 28,000 clones, more than 25% occurring once. Sequenced: blood. The receptor set was obtained from a female donor with papillary thyroid cancer or a benign thyroid nodule (not recorded which). Some clones in this sample may be carry-over from other donors' samples.

V and J are TRBV12-3 or TRBV12-4 and TRBJ2-7; D gene unclear. The CDR3 runs 12 residues. Trimming shortened V by 7 bases and J by 2 bases, and 9 bases separated the two germline ends. CDR3 loop: CASKLNTYEQYF. The DNA for the CDR3 is TGTGCCAGCAAACTGAATACCTACGAGCAGTACTTC.

J is TRBJ2-2 and V is TRBV11-1, with D tentatively TRBD2 (6 bases). The ends were cut back, 6 bases at V and 3 bases at J, with 20 bases in the middle. The CDR3 sequence is 17 residues long. Germline CDR1 and CDR2: SGHAT and FQDESV (reference sequence). Here the CDR3 reads CASRPTGASVHTGELFF. The DNA for the CDR3 is TGTGCCAGCAGACCTACCGGCGCTAGCGTTCACACCGGGGAGCTGTTTTTT.

This clone was seen more than once but under ten times. The J gene is TRBJ2-5, the V gene TRBV6-1; the match to TRBD1 covers 8 bases. The CDR3 is made up of 15 amino acids. After removal of 8 bases from V and 4 bases from J, the junction contained 12 bases not matched to a gene. Germline V CDR1 and CDR2: MNHNS, SASEGT. The CDR3 coding sequence is TGTGCCAGCCTTCCTGTCCAGGGGGCTATAGAGACCCAGTACTTC. Translation gives CASLPVQGAIETQYF.

V is TRBV11-3 and J is TRBJ2-5, with D unclear. V was cut by 2 bases and J by 2 bases, with 6 bases left in between. Germline CDR1 reads SGHNT; CDR2 reads YENEEA. The length of the CDR3 is 13 residues. CDR3 DNA: TGTGCCAGCAGCTTATCAATACAAGAGACCCAGTACTTC. Translating it yields CASSLSIQETQYF.

The sample holds many counts of this clone. The J gene is TRBJ1-5, the V gene TRBV12-3 or TRBV12-4, with D hard to call. V gave up 3 bases and J gave up 1 base, with 10 bases separating them. This CDR3 is 15 amino acids long. In nucleotides, the CDR3 is TGTGCCAGCAGTTTGTCGGTTCACAGCAATCAGCCCCAGCATTTT. This translates into CASSLSVHSNQPQHF.

The chain joins TRBV7-9 to TRBJ1-1; 8 positions match TRBD1. This CDR3 is 13 amino acids long. Germline V gene data show CDR1 as SEHNR and CDR2 as FQNEAQ (reference sequence). The V segment lost 5 bases and the J segment 6 bases; nucleotides outside the gene matches: 5. CDR3 sequence: CASSAAGQAEAFF. The DNA of the CDR3 is TGTGCCAGCAGCGCGGCGGGACAGGCTGAAGCTTTCTTT.

The chain uses TRBV20-1 and TRBJ2-3, with 9 bases lining up with TRBD2. CDR3 length: 16 amino acids. V lost 5 bases, J lost 2 bases, and 11 bases stayed unmatched. Germline CDR1 DFQATT, CDR2 SNEGSKA (reference sequence). The CDR3 reads CSAPSGTSGPTDTQYF. The CDR3 DNA follows: TGCAGTGCTCCCTCGGGTACTAGCGGGCCCACAGATACGCAGTATTTT.

This clone has only a few counts. The rearrangement joins TRBV19 to TRBJ2-7, with D tentatively TRBD1 or TRBD2 (5 bases each). Looked up from germline, CDR1 is LNHDA and CDR2 is SQIVND (reference sequence). The CDR3 is 12 amino acids. Trimming pared 6 bases from V and 6 bases from J, leaving 12 bases between. The CDR3 here is CASRGDLPEQYF. DNA of the CDR3: TGTGCCAGTAGGGGGGACCTCCCCGAGCAGTACTTC.

Here the CDR3 reads CASSEWIPDQPQHF. CDR3 DNA sequence: TGTGCCAGCAGTGAATGGATTCCCGATCAGCCCCAGCATTTT. V usage is TRBV6-1 and J usage is TRBJ1-5, with D uncertain. The germline V and J ends were trimmed by 2 bases and 5 bases, with 10 bases remaining between them. This CDR3 is built from 14 residues. Germline CDR1 MNHNS, CDR2 SASEGT.

This clone was found a few times. Here the CDR3 reads CASSPRTGSYGYTF. CDR3 bases: TGCGCCAGCAGCCCCAGGACAGGGTCCTATGGCTACACCTTC. V is TRBV5-1 and J is TRBJ1-2, with 8 bases identical to TRBD1. The J segment lost 4 bases and the V segment lost 4 bases, leaving 6 bases of the junction unmatched. CDR3 length equals 14 residues. Germline V gene sequence: CDR1 SGHRS, CDR2 YFSETQ.

This clone was found a few times. The rearrangement joins TRBV6-1 to TRBJ2-3; 7 bases agree with TRBD2. V dropped 8 bases and J dropped 7; count of bases not matched to a gene: 9. The CDR3 extends over 13 amino acids. Germline V gives CDR1 MNHNS, CDR2 SASEGT. CDR3 protein: CASAGASGHTQYF. In DNA, the CDR3 is TGTGCCAGCGCCGGGGCTAGCGGCCATACGCAGTATTTT.

This clone was seen more than once but under ten times. This chain connects TRBV2 to TRBJ2-7; no clear D gene. Germline V lookup: CDR1 SNHLY, CDR2 FYNNEI. The CDR3 totals 15 residues. V lost 7 bases and J lost 1, with 17 bases in between. The DNA of the CDR3 is TGTGCCAGCATTCTAGAACCCCTGCGGTCCTACGAGCAGTACTTC. Translated, it gives CASILEPLRSYEQYF. The variable domain in full, with the rest retrieved from reference TRBV2 and TRBJ2-7, is EPEVTQTPSHQVTQMGQEVILRCVPISNHLYFYWYRQILGQKVEFLVSFYNNEISEKSEIFDDQFSVERPDGSNFTLKIRSTKLEDSAMYFCASILEPLRSYEQYFGPGTRLTVT.

Points on this clone: This may come from a read error, since a much larger clone is one base off. The V gene is TRBV11-3, the J gene TRBJ2-1, with 7 bases that match TRBD2. This CDR3 comprises 13 residues. Germline assignment: CDR1 SGHNT and CDR2 YENEEA. CDR3 in amino acids: CAGSLAASGEQFF. DNA for the CDR3: TGTGCCGGCAGCCTAGCGGCGTCCGGTGAGCAGTTCTTC.

This clone came up once. This may come from a read error, since a much larger clone is one base off. The chain has TRBV5-4 and TRBJ2-7; weak D call: TRBD1 (6 bases). The CDR3 consists of 13 residues. V lost 3 bases to trimming and J lost 3 bases, with 10 bases between them. In germline, CDR1 is SGHNT, CDR2 YYREEE (reference sequence). The CDR3 reads CASSSRDNYEQYF. CDR3 DNA sequence: TGTGCCAGCAGCTCCCGGGACAACTACGAGCAGTACTTC.

Here the CDR3 DNA reads TGCAGTGCTCTTCGACAGGGTTCTAACTATGGCTACACCTTC. It is translated as CSALRQGSNYGYTF. J is TRBJ1-2 and V is TRBV20-1; 7 bases are shared with TRBD1. The germline V gene encodes CDR1 DFQATT and CDR2 SNEGSKA (reference sequence). The CDR3 sequence is 14 residues long. Losses at the gene ends were 5 bases for V and 0 bases for J; bases not matched to a gene: 6.

The CDR3 is CASSLQGDTQYF. The CDR3, as DNA: TGTGCCAGCAGCTTACAGGGAGATACGCAGTATTTT. The chain uses TRBV12-3 or TRBV12-4 and TRBJ2-3; maybe TRBD1 (6 bases). The CDR3 covers 12 residues. With 6 bases removed from V and 5 bases from J, the gap between germline ends came to 9 bases.

The rearrangement joins TRBV30 to TRBJ2-2, with D possibly matching TRBD1 (6 bases). V shed 8 bases and J shed 4 bases, with 17 bases lying between them. Per germline, CDR1 GTSNPN and CDR2 SVGIG (reference sequence). This CDR3 contains 14 residues. In DNA form, the CDR3 reads TGTGCCCTGGAGGTGGGGGCGGGCACCGGGGAGCTGTTTTTT. The encoded protein is CALEVGAGTGELFF.

V usage is TRBV5-1 and J usage is TRBJ2-7, with 10 positions matching TRBD2. V gave up 4 bases and J gave up 4 bases; unmatched junction bases: 11. This CDR3 is 16 amino acids long. Per germline, CDR1 SGHRS and CDR2 YFSETQ. This chain's CDR3 is CASSVRLAGYAYEQYF. CDR3 nucleotide sequence: TGCGCCAGCAGCGTGCGACTAGCGGGTTACGCTTACGAGCAGTACTTC.

V is TRBV7-8 and J is TRBJ1-2; D remains unclear. Trimming took off 1 base at V and 4 bases at J, with 13 bases between the two ends. CDR1 and CDR2 from the germline V gene are SGHVS and FQNEAQ. The CDR3 totals 15 residues. CDR3 DNA sequence: TGTGCCAGCAGCTTAGGGGATAGGGCCCTCTATGGCTACACCTTC. Translation: CASSLGDRALYGYTF.

This clone has just a few counts. The DNA of the CDR3 is TGTGCCAGCAGTTTATTTATAGGAGCGGCTAATGAAAAACTGTTTTTT. Amino acid sequence: CASSLFIGAANEKLFF. V is TRBV28 and J is TRBJ1-4; the D is unclear. Germline CDR1 MDHEN, CDR2 SYDVKM. The CDR3 covers 16 residues. The V gene lost 1 base and the J gene lost 3 bases, with 12 bases spanning the gap.

This sequence joins TRBV12-3 or TRBV12-4 and TRBJ1-2; D is possibly TRBD1 (6 bases). V was trimmed by 5 bases and J by 5 bases, leaving 15 bases between them. The CDR3 spans 14 residues. The CDR3 here is CASSPRGFGYGYTF. Written as DNA, the CDR3 is TGTGCCAGCAGTCCCAGGGGCTTTGGGTATGGCTACACCTTC.

The gene calls are TRBV5-1 and TRBJ1-1; TRBD1 agrees at 8 bases. After removal of 9 bases from V and 5 bases from J, the junction contained 12 bases not matched to a gene. Germline lookup yields CDR1 SGHRS and CDR2 YFSETQ. This CDR3 has 14 amino acids. CDR3 sequence reads: CATRTGREETEAFF. Here the CDR3 DNA reads TGCGCCACTCGGACAGGGCGCGAGGAAACTGAAGCTTTCTTT.

Comments on this clone: Being one base from a much bigger clone, this may be a read error. The sample carries other DNA sequences with the same CDR3. J is TRBJ2-1 and V is TRBV28; D may be TRBD1 or TRBD2 (6 bases each). CDR3 length: 16 residues. CDR1 and CDR2 (germline): MDHEN, SYDVKM. The V and J ends lost 9 bases and 4 bases respectively, with 22 bases between them. This CDR3 reads CASTPGGGAPYNEQFF. CDR3 nucleotides: TGTGCCAGTACTCCCGGGGGCGGGGCGCCGTACAATGAGCAGTTCTTC.

This clone was seen a few times. The genes are TRBV5-1 and TRBJ2-7; D remains unclear. The CDR3 extends over 15 amino acids. The V gene's germline CDR1 is SGHRS and CDR2 YFSETQ. Trimming stripped 1 base from V and 3 bases from J, with 14 bases between. Written as DNA, the CDR3 is TGCGCCAGCAGCTTGACAGACCACACTGGCTACGAGCAGTACTTC. It translates to CASSLTDHTGYEQYF.

This clone was detected many times. V usage is TRBV28 and J usage is TRBJ1-1; D perhaps matches TRBD1 (5 bases). Germline V gene sequence: CDR1 MDHEN, CDR2 SYDVKM. The V end was cut by 2 bases, the J end by 5 bases, with 15 bases between. The CDR3 totals 15 residues. This CDR3 reads CASSLRRGGLTEAFF. CDR3 in DNA: TGTGCCAGCAGTTTAAGGCGGGGCGGGTTAACTGAAGCTTTCTTT.

The CDR3 here is CASSLDDRGLYEQYF. The DNA of the CDR3 is TGTGCCAGCAGCTTAGATGACAGGGGGCTCTACGAGCAGTACTTC. The rearrangement links TRBV11-2 to TRBJ2-7; 10 bases line up with TRBD1. CDR1 and CDR2 from the germline V gene are SGHAT and FQNNGV. This CDR3 comprises 15 residues. Trimming took 0 bases from V and 3 from J; bases not matched to a gene: 2.

This clone occurred a few times. The genes are TRBV6-1 and TRBJ2-1; TRBD2 matches at 10 bases. The V and J ends lost 5 bases and 10 bases, in that order; junction bases with no gene match: 11. Per the germline V gene, CDR1 is MNHNS and CDR2 is SASEGT. The CDR3 consists of 15 residues. The CDR3 bases are TGTGCCAGCAGTCCAGAAGCGGGAGGGCCTCTCGAGCAGTTCTTC. Its translation: CASSPEAGGPLEQFF.

The chain couples TRBV6-2 or TRBV6-3 to TRBJ2-7, with 10 bases fitting TRBD1. This CDR3 region has 12 residues. Losses at the gene ends were 8 bases for V and 5 bases for J; bases not matched to a gene: 3. Germline CDR1 reads MNHEY; CDR2 reads SVGEGT. The CDR3 DNA follows: TGTGCCAGCCGGGACAGGGGCCACGAGCAGTACTTC. Encoded protein: CASRDRGHEQYF.

This clone qualifies as medium-sized. The J gene is TRBJ1-2, the V gene TRBV6-2 or TRBV6-3; D may be TRBD1 (6 bases). Trimming took 6 bases from V and 8 from J, leaving 16 bases between them. Germline CDR1 and CDR2: MNHEY and SVGEGT. This CDR3 spans 13 amino acids. The CDR3 nucleotides are TGTGCCAGCAGACCAGCGGGAGGGGGAGGCTACACCTTC. Its translation is CASRPAGGGGYTF.

This clone has only a few counts. CDR3 amino acids: CATSDRTGNSYNEQFF. As DNA, the CDR3 is TGTGCCACCAGTGATAGGACAGGGAACTCCTACAATGAGCAGTTCTTC. This chain connects TRBV24-1 to TRBJ2-1; 8 nucleotides match TRBD1. Germline-derived CDR1 and CDR2 are KGHDR and SFDVKD. Trimming at V came to 3 bases and at J to 0 bases, leaving 3 bases not matched to a gene. CDR3 length: 16 residues.

V gene TRBV9 combines with J gene TRBJ2-7; the match to TRBD1 covers 8 bases. There are 14 residues in the CDR3. Trimming took 4 bases from V and 0 from J; bases not matched to a gene: 3. CDR1 SGDLS and CDR2 YYNGEE come from the germline V gene. In nucleotides, the CDR3 is TGTGCCAGCAGCTTACAGGGGGGCTCCTACGAGCAGTACTTC. This codes for CASSLQGGSYEQYF.